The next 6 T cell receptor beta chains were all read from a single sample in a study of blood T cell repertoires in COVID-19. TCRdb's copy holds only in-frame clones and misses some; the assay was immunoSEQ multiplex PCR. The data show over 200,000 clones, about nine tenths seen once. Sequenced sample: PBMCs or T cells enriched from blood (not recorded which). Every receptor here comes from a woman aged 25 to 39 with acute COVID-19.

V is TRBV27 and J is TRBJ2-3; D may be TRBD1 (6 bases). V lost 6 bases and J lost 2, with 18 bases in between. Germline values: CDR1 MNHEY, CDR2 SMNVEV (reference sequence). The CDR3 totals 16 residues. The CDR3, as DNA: TGTGCCAGCAGCCTCCGACAAAGGGGGACCACAGATACGCAGTATTTT. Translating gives CASSLRQRGTTDTQYF.

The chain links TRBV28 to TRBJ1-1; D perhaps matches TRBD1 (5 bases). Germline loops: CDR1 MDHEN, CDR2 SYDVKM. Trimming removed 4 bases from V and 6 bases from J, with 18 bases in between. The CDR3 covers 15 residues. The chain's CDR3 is CASSSQAVFKAEAFF. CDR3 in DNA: TGTGCCAGCAGTTCACAGGCGGTATTCAAAGCTGAAGCTTTCTTT.

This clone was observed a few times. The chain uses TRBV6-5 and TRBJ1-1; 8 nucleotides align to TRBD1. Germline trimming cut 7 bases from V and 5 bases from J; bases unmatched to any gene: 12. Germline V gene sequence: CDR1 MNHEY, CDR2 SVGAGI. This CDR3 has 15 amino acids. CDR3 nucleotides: TGTGCCAGCACCGGGACAGGTCGGATTTGGACTGAAGCTTTCTTT. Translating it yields CASTGTGRIWTEAFF.

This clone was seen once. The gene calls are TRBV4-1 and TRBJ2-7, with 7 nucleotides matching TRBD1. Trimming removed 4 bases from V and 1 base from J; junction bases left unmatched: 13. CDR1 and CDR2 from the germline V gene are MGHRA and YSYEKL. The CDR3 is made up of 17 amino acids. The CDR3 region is CASSPALLRDRSYEQYF. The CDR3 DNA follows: TGCGCCAGCAGCCCGGCCTTGCTCCGGGACAGATCCTACGAGCAGTACTTC.

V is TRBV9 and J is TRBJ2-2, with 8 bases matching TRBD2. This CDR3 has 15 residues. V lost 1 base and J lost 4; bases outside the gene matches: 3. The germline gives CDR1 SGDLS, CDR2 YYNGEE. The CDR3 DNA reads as TGTGCCAGCAGCGTACCAGCGGGGGCCACCGGGGAGCTGTTTTTT. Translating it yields CASSVPAGATGELFF.

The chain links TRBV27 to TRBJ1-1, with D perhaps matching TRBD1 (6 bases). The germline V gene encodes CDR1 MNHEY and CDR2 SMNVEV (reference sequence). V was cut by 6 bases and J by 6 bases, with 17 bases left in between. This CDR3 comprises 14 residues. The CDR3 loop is CASSGNRELPEAFF. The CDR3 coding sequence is TGTGCCAGCAGCGGGAACAGGGAATTGCCTGAAGCTTTCTTT.